What follows are 26 T cell receptor beta chains derived from one specimen sequenced in a study of neoadjuvant anti-PD-1 for oral cavity cancer. Generated by immunoSEQ multiplex PCR, the TCRdb table keeps only in-frame clones and is missing some. Among 75,000 to 100,000 clones, about 84% were seen once, and the ten largest hold around 3.1%. The material was PBMCs, obtained before nivolumab (anti-PD-1) treatment. These receptors were collected from a person aged 35 to 85 with oral cavity squamous cell carcinoma.

V usage is TRBV19 and J usage is TRBJ2-7; D gene unclear. This CDR3 has 14 residues. V was pared by 5 bases and J by 3 bases, with 14 bases between. Germline V gene data show CDR1 as LNHDA and CDR2 as SQIVND (reference sequence). This chain's CDR3 is CASSPRRWDYEQYF. Here the CDR3 DNA reads TGTGCCAGTAGTCCTCGTCGGTGGGACTACGAGCAGTACTTC. The variable domain in full, with the rest retrieved from reference TRBV19 and TRBJ2-7, is DGGITQSPKYLFRKEGQNVTLSCEQNLNHDAMYWYRQDPGQGLRLIYYSQIVNDFQKGDIAEGYSVSREKKESFPLTVTSAQKNPTAFYLCASSPRRWDYEQYFGPGTRLTVT.

The rearrangement links TRBV7-8 to TRBJ2-1, with 11 nucleotides matching TRBD2. V lost 5 bases to trimming and J lost 7 bases; unmatched junction nucleotides: 10. The CDR3 is made up of 16 amino acids. Per the germline V gene, CDR1 is SGHVS and CDR2 is FQNEAQ. Here the CDR3 reads CASSPRTSGPGNEQFF. For the CDR3, the DNA is TGTGCCAGCAGCCCCCGGACTAGCGGGCCGGGGAATGAGCAGTTCTTC.

The chain is built from TRBV7-3 and TRBJ2-4, with TRBD2 matching over 8 bases. This CDR3 comprises 12 residues. Germline trimming cut 5 bases from V and 7 bases from J; bases unmatched to any gene: 1. Per the germline V gene, CDR1 is SGHTA and CDR2 is FQGTGA. CDR3 sequence (DNA): TGTGCCAGCAGCCCGGGGGGGAACATTCAGTACTTC. It encodes CASSPGGNIQYF.

J is TRBJ2-1 and V is TRBV4-1; 9 nucleotides agree with TRBD2. This CDR3 spans 18 amino acids. The germline V gene encodes CDR1 MGHRA and CDR2 YSYEKL. The junction had 12 bases not matched to a gene; V was cut back by 1 base and J by 5 bases. As DNA, the CDR3 is TGCGCCAGCAGCCAAGGGGCGACTAGCGGAGGCCCCGACAATGAGCAGTTCTTC. This encodes CASSQGATSGGPDNEQFF.

This chain connects TRBV15 to TRBJ1-4; D remains unclear. The CDR3 is made up of 15 amino acids. The germline CDR1 and CDR2 sequences are LNHNV and YYDKDF (reference sequence). V was cut by 0 bases and J by 4 bases, with 9 bases left in between. CDR3 nucleotide sequence: TGTGCCACCAGCAGAGATAGGGCCCTTAATGAAAAACTGTTTTTT. Translating it yields CATSRDRALNEKLFF.

This chain links TRBV2 with TRBJ1-1; D may be TRBD1 (6 bases). The CDR3 length is 13 residues. Germline V gives CDR1 SNHLY, CDR2 FYNNEI. Trimming pared 6 bases from V and 2 bases from J, leaving 10 bases between. The DNA for the CDR3 is TGTGCCAGCAGCGGGGACACCAACACTGAAGCTTTCTTT. This codes for CASSGDTNTEAFF.

The genes are TRBV29-1 and TRBJ2-1; perhaps TRBD1 as D (6 bases). The germline V gene encodes CDR1 SQVTM and CDR2 ANQGSEA. The CDR3 length is 14 residues. V was pared by 5 bases and J by 0 bases, with 11 bases between. Here the CDR3 reads CSVTGLSSYNEQFF. The CDR3 coding sequence is TGCAGCGTTACAGGGCTGTCCTCCTACAATGAGCAGTTCTTC.

A note on this clone: One junction end does not reproduce the germline sequence, and a read error may be involved. The V and J genes are TRBV6-1 and TRBJ1-5, with D perhaps matching TRBD1 (5 bases). Germline loops: CDR1 MNHNS, CDR2 SASEGT. This CDR3 comprises 14 residues. The CDR3: CASTERGGNQPQHF. The CDR3 region has the DNA TGTGCCAGCACTGAAAGGGGCGGGAATCAGCCCCAGCATTTT.

The chain recombines TRBV29-1 with TRBJ2-1; the match to TRBD1 covers 9 bases. The CDR3 sequence is 15 residues long. With 8 bases clipped from V and 0 bases from J, the junction kept 8 bases outside the gene matches. Germline V gives CDR1 SQVTM, CDR2 ANQGSEA. The CDR3 loop reads CSFWQGQGSYNEQFF. As DNA, the CDR3 is TGCAGCTTCTGGCAGGGACAGGGCTCCTACAATGAGCAGTTCTTC.

This clone was seen a handful of times. J is TRBJ1-4 and V is TRBV9; D is unresolved. Germline V gene sequence: CDR1 SGDLS, CDR2 YYNGEE. The CDR3 sequence is 14 residues long. The V end was cut by 3 bases, the J end by 8 bases, with 14 bases between. CDR3 in amino acids: CASSDERAEEKLFF. CDR3 bases: TGTGCCAGCAGCGACGAAAGGGCAGAAGAAAAACTGTTTTTT. The full variable domain, completed using reference TRBV9 and TRBJ1-4, is DSGVTQTPKHLITATGQRVTLRCSPRSGDLSVYWYQQSLDQGLQFLIQYYNGEERAKGNILERFSAQQFPDLHSELNLSSLELGDSALYFCASSDERAEEKLFFGSGTQLSVL.

In DNA form, the CDR3 reads TGCGCCAGCAGCTTGGCGGGGTGGACAGGGGAACTTGAAGCTTTCTTT. Its translation is CASSLAGWTGELEAFF. The rearrangement links TRBV5-1 to TRBJ1-1; TRBD1 agrees at 9 bases. The CDR3 is made up of 16 amino acids. Trimming cost V 0 bases and J 7 bases; bases outside gene matches: 10. Germline V CDR1 and CDR2: SGHRS, YFSETQ.

The chain carries TRBV20-1 and TRBJ2-1; either TRBD1 or TRBD2 may fit D (5 bases each). Per the germline V gene, CDR1 is DFQATT and CDR2 is SNEGSKA (reference sequence). V was trimmed by 5 bases and J by 10 bases, leaving 12 bases between them. This CDR3 is built from 11 residues. This CDR3 is CSAGDRREQFF. CDR3 sequence (DNA): TGCAGTGCTGGGGACCGTAGGGAGCAGTTCTTC.

The chain employs TRBV6-1 and TRBJ1-2; D unclear. Germline CDR1 reads MNHNS; CDR2 reads SASEGT. This CDR3 has 14 residues. V gave up 1 base and J gave up 2 bases, with 8 bases separating them. The CDR3 is CASSEEAGNYGYTF. The CDR3 DNA sequence: TGTGCCAGCAGTGAAGAGGCAGGCAACTATGGCTACACCTTC.

The chain links TRBV6-6 to TRBJ1-1; 11 bases agree with TRBD1. This CDR3 has 15 residues. Germline CDR1 and CDR2: MNHNY and SVGAGI (reference sequence). With 5 bases clipped from V and 5 bases from J, the junction kept 7 bases outside the gene matches. CDR3 protein: CASSITDRGRTEAFF. CDR3 nucleotides: TGTGCCAGCAGTATCACGGACAGGGGGCGGACTGAAGCTTTCTTT.

This clone was counted once. The chain links TRBV9 to TRBJ2-5; 8 bases agree with TRBD1. The CDR3 consists of 14 residues. The V gene end was trimmed by 3 bases and the J gene end by 5 bases; junction bases not matched to a gene: 6. The germline V gene encodes CDR1 SGDLS and CDR2 YYNGEE. The CDR3 DNA reads TGTGCCAGCAGCGCCGGGGACAGGACCGAGACCCAGTACTTC. It codes for CASSAGDRTETQYF.

The chain is built from TRBV2 and TRBJ2-1, with D possibly being TRBD1 or TRBD2 (5 bases each). Germline V CDR1 and CDR2: SNHLY, FYNNEI. Trimming stripped 8 bases from V and 5 bases from J, with 16 bases between. There are 14 residues in the CDR3. DNA of the CDR3: TGTGCCAGCTCCGGGGCTACCCCGAACAATGAGCAGTTCTTC. This encodes CASSGATPNNEQFF.

The chain is built from TRBV27 and TRBJ2-7; D uncertain. V lost 1 base, J lost 3 bases, and 10 bases lay in between. The CDR3 sequence is 14 residues long. The V gene's germline CDR1 is MNHEY and CDR2 SMNVEV (reference sequence). Here the CDR3 reads CASSLFQNNYEQYF. CDR3 DNA sequence: TGTGCCAGCAGTTTATTTCAGAACAACTACGAGCAGTACTTC.

The V gene is TRBV4-1, the J gene TRBJ1-4; 7 bases are shared with TRBD1. There are 16 residues in the CDR3. The germline V gene has CDR1 MGHRA and CDR2 YSYEKL. V was pared by 1 base and J by 3 bases, with 5 bases of the junction left unmatched. For the CDR3, the DNA is TGCGCCAGCAGCCAAGTACCGGGACAGCCTAATGAAAAACTGTTTTTT. Translating gives CASSQVPGQPNEKLFF.

This chain joins TRBV6-6 and TRBJ2-1, with 9 bases aligning to TRBD2. The germline gives CDR1 MNHNY, CDR2 SVGAGI (reference sequence). The CDR3 has 15 amino acids. V shed 6 bases and J 6 bases; nucleotides not matched to a gene: 9. The CDR3 loop reads CASRVAGADSNEQFF. The CDR3, as DNA: TGTGCCAGCAGGGTAGCGGGGGCTGACTCCAATGAGCAGTTCTTC.

This clone came up once. An end of the junction differs from the germline gene, which may be a read error. The CDR3 region has the DNA TGTGCCATCAGGGAGTCATCTGGAAACACCATATATTTT. Translated, it gives CAIRESSGNTIYF. The chain is built from TRBV10-3 and TRBJ1-3; D not resolved. Germline CDR1 ENHRY, CDR2 SYGVKD. This CDR3 is 13 amino acids long.

This clone came up once. J is TRBJ1-5 and V is TRBV28, with a possible D match to TRBD1 (6 bases). Trimming removed 5 bases at V and 4 bases at J, with 12 bases between. In germline, CDR1 is MDHEN, CDR2 SYDVKM. CDR3 length: 14 residues. The DNA of the CDR3 is TGTGCCAGCAGTCCCAGGGGAGGGAATCAGCCCCAGCATTTT. This codes for CASSPRGGNQPQHF. The whole variable domain, filled in from reference TRBV28 and TRBJ1-5, reads DVKVTQSSRYLVKRTGEKVFLECVQDMDHENMFWYRQDPGLGLRLIYFSYDVKMKEKGDIPEGYSVSREKKERFSLILESASTNQTSMYLCASSPRGGNQPQHFGDGTRLSIL.

CDR3 protein: CASSIFPSTSTTYHYGYTF. CDR3 DNA: TGTGCCAGTAGTATTTTCCCATCTACATCCACGACGTATCACTATGGCTACACCTTC. The chain couples TRBV19 to TRBJ1-2; no clear D gene. V shed 3 bases and J shed 3 bases, with 26 bases lying between them. CDR1 and CDR2 from the germline V gene are LNHDA and SQIVND (reference sequence). CDR3 length equals 19 residues.

The CDR3 bases are TGTGCCAGCAGTACCGGGACAGGTACTGGAAACACCATATATTTT. As protein: CASSTGTGTGNTIYF. The chain employs TRBV27 and TRBJ1-3; 8 bases fit TRBD1. CDR1 is MNHEY, CDR2 SMNVEV, per germline (reference sequence). The V segment lost 5 bases and the J segment 2 bases; nucleotides outside the gene matches: 5. The CDR3 runs 15 residues.

The chain is built from TRBV4-1 and TRBJ1-3, with a weak D call TRBD1 (5 bases). With 4 bases removed from V and 0 bases from J, the gap between germline ends came to 19 bases. From germline, CDR1 is MGHRA and CDR2 YSYEKL. This CDR3 is built from 18 residues. The CDR3 protein is CASSLGPFGPSSGNTIYF. As DNA, the CDR3 is TGCGCCAGCAGCCTGGGGCCCTTTGGGCCTAGCTCTGGAAACACCATATATTTT.

With respect to this clone: One end of the junction fails to match germline, which may point to a read error. This sequence joins TRBV7-7 and TRBJ2-5; D is unclear. The V gene's germline CDR1 is SSHAT and CDR2 FNYEAQ (reference sequence). This CDR3 contains 14 residues. DNA of the CDR3: TGTGCTAGCAGCTTACGCGGCATTCAAGAGACCCAGTACTTC. It yields the protein CASSLRGIQETQYF.

This clone has a single count. The chain uses TRBV6-5 and TRBJ1-3; tentative D call: TRBD1 (6 bases). The CDR3 sequence is 15 residues long. Per the germline V gene, CDR1 is MNHEY and CDR2 is SVGAGI. V gave up 0 bases and J gave up 2 bases, with 8 bases separating them. CDR3 in DNA: TGTGCCAGCAGTTACTCGAGGGGGACTGGAAACACCATATATTTT. Protein product: CASSYSRGTGNTIYF.